These T cell receptor beta chains were read from a single sample in a study of T cell repertoires in cytomegalovirus infection. These receptors have no known antigen. TCRdb fed the reads into MiXCR, producing one record per CDR3 protein. Found here are a few hundred thousand distinct CDR3 sequences, roughly 42% of them singletons; the top ten hold 48%. The specimen comprised cultured PBMCs, sampled from culture after CMV antigen stimulation. The receptor set was obtained from a human donor in good health (CMV status not recorded). Some clones in this sample may be carry-over from other donors' samples. CDR3s include the opening cysteine and the closing phenylalanine or tryptophan. D genes are given only for firm matches. Size values are once, few and many counts, or a class for expanded clones, and some rows have none.

clone_size | j_call | v_call | d_call | cdr3_nt | cdr3_aa
NA | TRBJ2-3 | TRBV2 | TRBD2 | TGTGCCAGTAGATCAGCGGGGGGGACGTCAGGGAAGACGCAGTATTTT | CASRSAGGTSGKTQYF
NA | TRBJ2-3 | TRBV2 | NA | TGTGCCAGCAGTTTCGAGGGTCCGGCAGATACGCAGTATTTT | CASSFEGPADTQYF
few | TRBJ1-2 | TRBV28 | NA | TGTGCCAGCAGTACGGGTAGGCGGCGGCTGTACTATGGCTACACCTTC | CASSTGRRRLYYGYTF
NA | TRBJ2-3 | TRBV12-3/TRBV12-4 | TRBD2 | TGTGCCAGCAGGTTTGGGTATATCGTGGCAGCGGGGGTAGATACGCAGTATTTT | CASRFGYIVAAGVDTQYF
once | TRBJ2-2 | TRBV19 | NA | TGTGCCAGTAGCCATAGTACCCTCCCCACAGGTGTTCCTGGGGAGCTGTTTTTT | CASSHSTLPTGVPGELFF
NA | TRBJ2-3 | TRBV6-5 | NA | TGTGCCAGCAGTTTCTTCAGCTCAGATACGCAGTATTTT | CASSFFSSDTQYF
NA | TRBJ1-3 | TRBV2 | TRBD1 | TGTGCCAGCAGTGTCGGGGCAGGGGGCTCTGGAAACACCATATATTTT | CASSVGAGGSGNTIYF
few | TRBJ2-3 | TRBV7-2 | NA | TGTGCCAGCAGCTTAGACGGGAAGAGCACAGATACGCAGTATTTT | CASSLDGKSTDTQYF
NA | TRBJ1-4 | TRBV4-2 | NA | TGTGCCAGCAGCCAAGAAGACCAGGAAAAACTGTTTTTT | CASSQEDQEKLFF
NA | TRBJ2-7 | TRBV7-6 | TRBD1 | TGTGCCAGCAGTGACCGGGACAGGGGCTACGAGCAGTACTTC | CASSDRDRGYEQYF
few | TRBJ2-3 | TRBV24-1 | NA | TGTGCCACCAGTGATTTCCCCGACAGCACAGATACGCAGTATTTT | CATSDFPDSTDTQYF
few | TRBJ2-2 | TRBV7-2 | NA | TGTGCCAGCAGCTGGAGCGGATACACCGGGGAGCTGTTTTTT | CASSWSGYTGELFF
NA | TRBJ1-5 | TRBV7-9 | NA | TGTGCCAGCAGCTTTACCGGTAGCGATCCCCAGCATTTT | CASSFTGSDPQHF
many | TRBJ1-3 | TRBV7-2 | NA | TGTGCCAGCAGCTTGGAAGGAAACACCATATATTTT | CASSLEGNTIYF
few | TRBJ2-1 | TRBV28 | NA | TGTGCCAGCAGTTTAGATCTCGGGCAAGGAGCCTCCTACAATGAGCAGTTCTTC | CASSLDLGQGASYNEQFF
NA | TRBJ2-2 | TRBV7-2 | TRBD2 | TGTGCCAGCAGCCCCCACGGGGGGTCGAACACCGGGGAGCTGTTTTTT | CASSPHGGSNTGELFF
NA | TRBJ2-7 | TRBV19 | TRBD1 | TGTGCCAGTAGTGCCGGACAGGGACCCACCTACGAGCAGTACTTC | CASSAGQGPTYEQYF
NA | TRBJ2-3 | TRBV5-1 | TRBD2 | TGCGCCAGCAGCTTGAAGGCGGGAGGCCCAACAATCACAGATACGCAGTATTTT | CASSLKAGGPTITDTQYF
few | TRBJ1-2 | TRBV7-2 | NA | TGTGCCAGCAGCTTGGCGGACACCTCCTCCTATGGCTACACCTTC | CASSLADTSSYGYTF
NA | TRBJ1-5 | TRBV12-3/TRBV12-4 | NA | TGTGCCAGCAGTTTAGACGGGGGTGTGGAACCCCAGCATTTT | CASSLDGGVEPQHF
NA | TRBJ2-5 | TRBV27 | NA | TGTGCCAGCAGCCCCCGGGACGAAGAGACCCAGTACTTC | CASSPRDEETQYF
few | TRBJ1-1 | TRBV4-2 | NA | TGTGCCAGCAGCCAAGTCCGGGGAAACACTGAAGCTTTCTTT | CASSQVRGNTEAFF
NA | TRBJ1-1 | TRBV11-2 | NA | TGTGCCAGTCGACCTAGGACTGAAGCTTTCTTT | CASRPRTEAFF
few | TRBJ2-2 | TRBV12-3/TRBV12-4 | TRBD1 | TGTGCCAGCAGTTTATCGGGACAGATAACCGGGGAGCTGTTTTTT | CASSLSGQITGELFF
few | TRBJ2-3 | TRBV12-3/TRBV12-4 | NA | TGTGCCAGCAGTTTAGTATCGCAGGTCACAGATACGCAGTATTTT | CASSLVSQVTDTQYF
NA | TRBJ2-7 | TRBV7-6 | NA | TGTGCCAGCAGCTTAGCGTTCAGGGAGAGCTCCTACGAGCAGTACTTC | CASSLAFRESSYEQYF
NA | TRBJ1-5 | TRBV7-8 | NA | TGTGCCAGCAGCTTAGCGGTGGGGTACAATCAGCCCCAGCATTTT | CASSLAVGYNQPQHF
many | TRBJ2-7 | TRBV7-2 | NA | TGTGCCAGCAGCTTAGGGTGGGCAGCCGAGCAGTACTTC | CASSLGWAAEQYF
few | TRBJ1-5 | TRBV6-2/TRBV6-3 | NA | TGTGCCAGCAGGACCAGATATAGCAATCAGCCCCAGCATTTT | CASRTRYSNQPQHF
NA | TRBJ1-6 | TRBV4-1 | NA | TGTGCCAGCAGCCAATCCGGGACGGCTACACTCCACTTT | CASSQSGTATLHF
NA | TRBJ2-5 | TRBV28 | NA | TGTGCCAGCAGCCCCGGGACGCTCCCGGGGACCCAGTACTTC | CASSPGTLPGTQYF
few | TRBJ1-6 | TRBV12-3/TRBV12-4 | NA | TGTGCCAGCAGGCAGGGACAAAATAATTCACCCCTCCACTTT | CASRQGQNNSPLHF
few | TRBJ2-7 | TRBV10-3 | NA | TGTGCCACCACTGGGAGCCGAGCGATCTGGGAGGAGCAGTACTTC | CATTGSRAIWEEQYF
NA | TRBJ1-6 | TRBV20-1 | NA | TGCAGTGCTTTCCGGGGAGGGGCCGTTAGTAATTCACCCCTCCACTTT | CSAFRGGAVSNSPLHF
NA | TRBJ1-4 | TRBV19 | NA | TGTGCCAGTAGTGAACAGACAACTAATGAAAAACTGTTTTTT | CASSEQTTNEKLFF
NA | TRBJ2-7 | TRBV11-2 | TRBD1 | TGTGCCAGCAGCTTACCCGGGACAGTCTCCTACGAGCAGTACTTC | CASSLPGTVSYEQYF
many | TRBJ2-3 | TRBV7-6 | TRBD2 | TGTGCCAGCAGCCCAGATGGACGTGCGGGGGGGTTTGTAGATACGCAGTATTTT | CASSPDGRAGGFVDTQYF
few | TRBJ1-5 | TRBV7-9 | NA | TGTGCCAGCAGCTTTGGTTGGTCGTCGGACGGGAATCAGCCCCAGCATTTT | CASSFGWSSDGNQPQHF
NA | TRBJ1-2 | TRBV19 | NA | TGTGCCAGTAGTATCCCTGGCAGAAACTATGGCTACACCTTC | CASSIPGRNYGYTF
few | TRBJ2-1 | TRBV10-3 | TRBD1 | TGTGCCATCGGAACCAGACAGGGCAGGAGCTACAATGAGCAGTTCTTC | CAIGTRQGRSYNEQFF
few | TRBJ2-7 | TRBV7-9 | NA | TGTGCCCTTGGGGGAGGGGGTCGCTCCGAGCAGTACTTC | CALGGGGRSEQYF
NA | TRBJ2-3 | TRBV7-9 | NA | TGTGCCAGCAGCTTAGCGGTGGGTGGGAGAGATACGCAGTATTTT | CASSLAVGGRDTQYF
NA | TRBJ2-1 | TRBV4-1 | TRBD2 | TGTGCCAGCAGCCACCGAGCGGGGGGGTACAATGAGCAGTTCTTC | CASSHRAGGYNEQFF
NA | TRBJ2-1 | TRBV7-9 | NA | TGTGCCAGCAGCTTACTTCCAGGGAGGTACAATGAGCAGTTCTTC | CASSLLPGRYNEQFF
NA | TRBJ2-3 | TRBV10-3 | TRBD2 | TGTGCCATCAGTGAGTCGAGGCTAGCGGGAGCCGGGGGTACGCAGTATTTT | CAISESRLAGAGGTQYF
NA | TRBJ2-1 | TRBV7-8 | NA | TGTGCCAGCAGCTTAGAGATGGCAGGGGGGATTGGTGAGCAGTTCTTC | CASSLEMAGGIGEQFF
NA | TRBJ2-1 | TRBV6-2/TRBV6-3 | TRBD2 | TGTGCCAGCAGGCCCGCCGGACTAGCGGGAGAGGAGTTCTTC | CASRPAGLAGEEFF
many | TRBJ1-1 | TRBV7-2 | NA | TGTGCCAGCAGCTTACGTCAGATGAACACTGAAGCTTTCTTT | CASSLRQMNTEAFF
few | TRBJ2-1 | TRBV12-5 | NA | TGTGCTAGTGGTACCGACCTAAGGGGTCGCAATGAGCAGTTCTTC | CASGTDLRGRNEQFF
many | TRBJ1-2 | TRBV7-2 | NA | TGTGCCAGCAGCCCTTTGGGAGGCTACCTAGCTAACTATGGCTACACCTTC | CASSPLGGYLANYGYTF